The T cell receptor (beta chain) under discussion was sequenced for a study of blood T cell repertoires in COVID-19. The Seattle patients, enrolled during active infection, were followed longitudinally. Clones were sequenced by immunoSEQ multiplex PCR, and TCRdb holds only the in-frame ones, with some missing. The sample lists more than 65,000 clones, around 83% occurring once. The V end was cut by 0 bases, the J end by 0 bases, with 8 bases between. The germline CDR1 and CDR2 sequences are SGDLS and YYNGEE. The CDR3 is 15 residues long. Sequencing used peripheral blood. The chain carries TRBV9 and TRBJ2-3; D uncertain. The TCR originated in a man in his thirties or forties with COVID-19, enrolled during active disease. CDR3 sequence reads: CASSVGYTSTDTQYF. CDR3 in DNA: TGTGCCAGCAGCGTAGGGTACACGAGCACAGATACGCAGTATTTT.